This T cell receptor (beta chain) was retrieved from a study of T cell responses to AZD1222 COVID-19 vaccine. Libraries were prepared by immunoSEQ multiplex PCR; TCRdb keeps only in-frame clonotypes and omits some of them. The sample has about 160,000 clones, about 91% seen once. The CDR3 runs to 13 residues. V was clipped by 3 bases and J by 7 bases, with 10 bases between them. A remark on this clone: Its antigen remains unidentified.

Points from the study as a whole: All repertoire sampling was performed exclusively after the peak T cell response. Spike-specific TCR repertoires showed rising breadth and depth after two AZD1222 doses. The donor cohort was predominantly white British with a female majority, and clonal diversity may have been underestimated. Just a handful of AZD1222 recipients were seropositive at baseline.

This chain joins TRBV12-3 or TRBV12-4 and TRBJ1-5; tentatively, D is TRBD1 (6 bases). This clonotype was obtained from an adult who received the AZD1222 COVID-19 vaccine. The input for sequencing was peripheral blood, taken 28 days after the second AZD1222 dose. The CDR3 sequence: CASSFDRPQPQHF. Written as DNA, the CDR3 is TGTGCCAGCAGTTTCGACAGGCCCCAGCCCCAGCATTTT.